This TCR beta chain was found in a study of CD8 T cells in Susac syndrome. The wider study: More than 5 sequenced Susac syndrome patients had clinically active disease, while roughly 8 were in remission.

RNA amounts of about 0.45 to 1 ug underwent reverse transcription with random hexamers. Amplification of TCR beta CDR3 spanned 54 Vbeta and 13 Jbeta via immunoSEQ multiplex PCR. Each CDR3 protein is one row after TCRdb ran MiXCR on the immunoSEQ multiplex PCR reads. Of 180,000 or so distinct CDR3 sequences listed, roughly 94% are singletons. This clonotype was recorded only once. Sequencing of TCR beta was undertaken in CD8+ and CD4+ T cells derived from blood. CD8+ and CD4+ T cells were negatively isolated; TEMRA cells were FACS-enriched. Per germline, CDR1 SGHTA and CDR2 FQGTGA. V was cut by 6 bases and J by 7 bases, with 9 bases left in between. This CDR3 comprises 12 residues.

The receptor was derived from a human donor with Susac syndrome. V is TRBV7-3 and J is TRBJ2-2, with TRBD2 as a possible D gene (6 bases). The sample comprised CD4+ T cells from PBMCs. DNA for the CDR3: TGTGCCAGCAGTTCGGGAGTCGGGGAGCTGTTTTTT. Translated: CASSSGVGELFF.